The 32 T cell receptor beta chains given below trace back to one sample, sequenced in a study of CD8 T cells in ankylosing spondylitis (dated by TCRdb to the late 2010s). Library construction relied on 5' RACE. TCRdb records Illumina HiSeq 2500 as the sequencer. TCRdb applied fastp at Q25 and MiXCR to the public reads, then kept only in-frame beta chains. Each record represents a unique CDR3 protein, reported with the most common genes and DNA among its rows. The sample table lists some 250,000 distinct CDR3 sequences, more than 20% of them with a count of one. The top ten clonotypes cover over 0.55% of the sample. The sample comprised blood, either unsorted or a sorted T cell fraction (not recorded which). The receptors come from a male donor with ankylosing spondylitis or in good health (not recorded which).

This clonotype appeared many times. This chain uses TRBV28 with TRBJ1-1; tentatively, D is TRBD1 (5 bases). CDR3 length equals 15 residues. The V gene's germline CDR1 is MDHEN and CDR2 SYDVKM. The ends were cut back, 4 bases at V and 5 bases at J, with 17 bases in the middle. CDR3 residues: CASSSHTLRGTEAFF. CDR3 DNA sequence: TGTGCCAGCAGTTCTCACACCCTTCGGGGGACTGAAGCTTTCTTT.

This clonotype was observed at least ten times. The rearrangement uses TRBV6-6 and TRBJ1-1; TRBD1 aligns across 8 bases. The CDR3 is 12 amino acids. CDR1 is MNHNY and CDR2 is SVGAGI in the germline V gene (reference sequence). V was clipped by 10 bases and J by 13 bases; unmatched bases: 14. The CDR3 coding sequence is TGTGCCACCACCGAACCCGGGACAGGTCTTTTCTTT. The encoded protein is CATTEPGTGLFF.

In this sample, this clonotype turned up a few times. The V gene is TRBV12-3 or TRBV12-4, the J gene TRBJ2-7; D remains ambiguous. The length of the CDR3 is 12 residues. The germline V and J ends were trimmed by 5 bases and 2 bases, with 7 bases remaining between them. The CDR3 sequence: CASSINTYEQYF. CDR3 nucleotide sequence: TGTGCCAGCAGTATTAATACCTACGAGCAGTACTTC.

The genes are TRBV5-6 and TRBJ2-3; no clear D gene. Germline V gives CDR1 SGHDT, CDR2 YYEEEE. The V and J ends lost 0 bases and 1 base respectively, with 6 bases between them. The CDR3 has 14 residues. The CDR3 spells CASSLGEGTDTQYF. The CDR3 DNA reads TGTGCCAGCAGCTTGGGGGAAGGCACAGATACGCAGTATTTT.

This clonotype showed up just a few times. The V and J genes are TRBV29-1 and TRBJ2-7; perhaps TRBD2 as D (5 bases). Germline-derived CDR1 and CDR2 are SQVTM and ANQGSEA. Between the trimmed V and J ends, which lost 7 bases and 1 base, there was a span of 14 bases. The CDR3 covers 13 residues. The DNA of the CDR3 is TGCAGCGCCTCGGCGGGCTCGTCCTACGAGCAGTACTTC. Its translation: CSASAGSSYEQYF.

The genes are TRBV20-1 and TRBJ2-5; unclear D gene. CDR3 length: 14 amino acids. The germline gives CDR1 DFQATT, CDR2 SNEGSKA (reference sequence). V lost 0 bases, J lost 3 bases, and 11 bases lay in between. The CDR3 sequence: CSARDSRWEETQYF. CDR3 in DNA: TGCAGTGCTAGAGATTCTCGCTGGGAAGAGACCCAGTACTTC.

This chain links TRBV28 with TRBJ2-5; 12 positions agree with TRBD2. Germline V gene lookup returns CDR1 MDHEN and CDR2 SYDVKM. CDR3 size: 16 residues. V gave up 4 bases and J gave up 5 bases; unmatched junction bases: 8. The CDR3 protein is CASSSPLAGGGETQYF. CDR3 DNA sequence: TGTGCCAGCAGTTCACCACTAGCGGGGGGCGGGGAGACCCAGTACTTC. The full variable domain, with the rest looked up from reference TRBV28 and TRBJ2-5, is DVKVTQSSRYLVKRTGEKVFLECVQDMDHENMFWYRQDPGLGLRLIYFSYDVKMKEKGDIPEGYSVSREKKERFSLILESASTNQTSMYLCASSSPLAGGGETQYFGPGTRLLVL.

This clonotype was picked up a small number of times. The chain carries TRBV10-3 and TRBJ2-2; D is ambiguous. V was pared by 5 bases and J by 5 bases, with 3 bases between. Germline-derived CDR1 and CDR2 are ENHRY and SYGVKD. The CDR3 is 11 amino acids. In DNA form, the CDR3 reads TGTGCCATCAGTAATACCGGGGAGCTGTTTTTT. This encodes CAISNTGELFF.

The chain recombines TRBV2 with TRBJ2-1; D unclear. CDR3 length equals 13 residues. Per germline, CDR1 SNHLY and CDR2 FYNNEI. The germline V and J ends were trimmed by 1 base and 15 bases, with 16 bases remaining between them. DNA for the CDR3: TGTGCCAGCAGTGAAGGAGGACGCATACAGTTGTTCTTC. It specifies CASSEGGRIQLFF.

The V gene is TRBV6-5, the J gene TRBJ1-5; D is perhaps TRBD1 (5 bases). Germline V gene data show CDR1 as MNHEY and CDR2 as SVGAGI. Deletions cut 2 bases from V and 0 bases from J, with 11 bases between. The CDR3 runs to 16 residues. The CDR3 coding sequence is TGTGCCAGCAGTTACAAGGCAGGGTATAGCAATCAGCCCCAGCATTTT. Its protein is CASSYKAGYSNQPQHF.

The chain links TRBV6-6 to TRBJ1-2; the D is unclear. The CDR3 consists of 13 residues. V gave up 2 bases and J gave up 5 bases, with 9 bases separating them. The germline V gene encodes CDR1 MNHNY and CDR2 SVGAGI (reference sequence). The CDR3 loop reads CASSYTDNYGYTF. Here the CDR3 DNA reads TGTGCCAGCAGTTACACTGACAATTATGGCTACACCTTC.

This clonotype was found many times. The chain links TRBV12-3 or TRBV12-4 to TRBJ2-2, with TRBD2 matching over 9 bases. J was trimmed by 7 bases and V by 2 bases; bases with no gene match: 8. The CDR3 contains 16 residues. The CDR3 region has the DNA TGTGCCAGCAGTTTACGAGCGGGGGGCCGGGGCGGGGAGCTGTTTTTT. This translates into CASSLRAGGRGGELFF.

This clonotype has ten or more counts. The rearrangement uses TRBV20-1 and TRBJ2-1; a weak D match, TRBD2 (6 bases). Germline V gene data show CDR1 as DFQATT and CDR2 as SNEGSKA (reference sequence). The CDR3 has 13 amino acids. Trimming pared 3 bases from V and 1 base from J, leaving 7 bases between. This chain's CDR3 is CSARGGSYNEQFF. For the CDR3, the DNA is TGCAGTGCTAGGGGGGGTTCCTACAATGAGCAGTTCTTC.

Concerning this clonotype itself: As the CDR3 is not closed by the conserved phenylalanine or tryptophan, this likely results from a read error. This chain links TRBV18 with TRBJ1-3; D is perhaps TRBD1 (5 bases). The CDR3 spans 15 residues. The V gene's germline CDR1 is KGHSH and CDR2 LQKENI. V dropped 2 bases and J dropped 4 bases, with 12 bases sitting between them. CDR3 residues: CASSPVAGTGNTIYL. The CDR3 DNA sequence: TGTGCCAGCTCACCAGTGGCAGGGACGGGAAACACCATATATTTA.

This clonotype was observed a handful of times. The chain joins TRBV20-1 to TRBJ2-3; the match to TRBD2 covers 9 bases. V was pared by 0 bases and J by 1 base, with 5 bases of the junction left unmatched. This CDR3 is 16 amino acids long. Germline V gives CDR1 DFQATT, CDR2 SNEGSKA (reference sequence). The CDR3 here is CSARDPAGGRTDTQYF. The CDR3 nucleotides read TGCAGTGCTAGAGATCCAGCGGGGGGACGCACAGATACGCAGTATTTT.

The J gene is TRBJ2-1, the V gene TRBV20-1; 7 bases are a match to TRBD2. The CDR3 runs to 12 residues. Unmatched junction bases numbered 8, after V lost 6 bases and J lost 9 bases. Germline loops: CDR1 DFQATT, CDR2 SNEGSKA (reference sequence). CDR3 in DNA: TGCAGTGCCCGAATGGGGGGGGGTGAGCAGTTCTTC. Its translation: CSARMGGGEQFF.

This clonotype showed up just a few times. V and J are TRBV15 and TRBJ2-7; no definite D call. Germline V gives CDR1 LNHNV, CDR2 YYDKDF (reference sequence). The CDR3 has 12 residues. V shed 0 bases and J shed 6 bases, with 6 bases lying between them. CDR3 DNA: TGTGCCACCAGCAGAGATCTGTTCGAGCAGTACTTC. It encodes CATSRDLFEQYF. The entire variable domain, with the rest obtained from reference TRBV15 and TRBJ2-7, is as follows: DAMVIQNPRYQVTQFGKPVTLSCSQTLNHNVMYWYQQKSSQAPKLLFHYYDKDFNNEADTPDNFQSRRPNTSFCFLDIRSPGLGDTAMYLCATSRDLFEQYFGPGTRLTVT.

This clonotype has only a few counts. The rearrangement joins TRBV20-1 to TRBJ2-5; 7 nucleotides agree with TRBD2. In germline, CDR1 is DFQATT, CDR2 SNEGSKA (reference sequence). The V segment lost 1 base and the J segment 5 bases; nucleotides outside the gene matches: 7. The CDR3 sequence is 14 residues long. The CDR3 is CSARVLAGVETQYF. The CDR3 DNA is TGCAGTGCTAGAGTTCTGGCGGGGGTTGAGACCCAGTACTTC.

CDR3 nucleotides: TGCAGTGCTAACAGGGCCTCTTCCTCCTACGAGCAGTACTTC. Translating gives CSANRASSSYEQYF. The V call is TRBV20-1, the J call TRBJ2-7; D may be TRBD1 (6 bases). Germline loops: CDR1 DFQATT, CDR2 SNEGSKA (reference sequence). Trimming took 4 bases from V and 0 from J, leaving 13 bases between them. The CDR3 consists of 14 residues.

There are a few counts of this clonotype. V is TRBV20-1 and J is TRBJ1-6; 10 nucleotides agree with TRBD1. The CDR3 has 14 residues. Germline CDR1 DFQATT, CDR2 SNEGSKA (reference sequence). V dropped 5 bases and J dropped 14; count of bases not matched to a gene: 12. CDR3 residues: CSADLRDRGGTLHF. DNA for the CDR3: TGCAGTGCTGACCTCCGGGACAGGGGTGGCACCCTCCACTTT.

This clonotype has only a few counts. The chain has TRBV12-3 or TRBV12-4 and TRBJ1-3, with D tentatively TRBD1 (5 bases). V lost 4 bases and J 4 bases, leaving 11 bases between the germline ends. CDR3 length: 14 amino acids. The CDR3 coding sequence is TGTGCCAGCAGTTCAGGGTTAAGAGGAAACACCATATATTTT. It translates to CASSSGLRGNTIYF.

Worth noting for this clonotype: A much larger clonotype is one base distant, so this may be a read error. The genes are TRBV12-3 or TRBV12-4 and TRBJ1-5, with D uncertain. This CDR3 has 12 residues. V lost 6 bases and J 0 bases, leaving 3 bases between the germline ends. This CDR3 is CASSNSNQPQHF. CDR3 in DNA: TGTGCCAGCAGCAATAGCAATCAGCCCCAGCATTTT.

This clonotype appeared many times. This sequence joins TRBV6-1 and TRBJ2-1, with D possibly matching TRBD2 (5 bases). The ends were cut back, 7 bases at V and 5 bases at J, with 12 bases in the middle. CDR3 size: 13 residues. In germline, CDR1 is MNHNS, CDR2 SASEGT. CDR3 bases: TGTGCCAGCACAGAAGGACTGCACAATGAGCAGTTCTTC. Encoded protein: CASTEGLHNEQFF.

This clonotype appeared once. This chain uses TRBV12-3 or TRBV12-4 with TRBJ2-3; D assignment may be TRBD1 or TRBD2 (5 bases each). The germline V and J ends were trimmed by 5 bases and 4 bases, with 16 bases remaining between them. This CDR3 has 15 residues. The CDR3 loop reads CASSLGQLDPDTQYF. The CDR3 nucleotides are TGTGCCAGCAGTCTAGGACAACTAGACCCAGATACGCAGTATTTT.

The V call is TRBV6-1, the J call TRBJ1-1; TRBD1 matches 9 bases. The V segment lost 6 bases and the J segment 4 bases; nucleotides outside the gene matches: 6. This CDR3 comprises 14 residues. CDR1 and CDR2 (germline): MNHNS, SASEGT. CDR3 in amino acids: CASSIQGAGTEAFF. As DNA, the CDR3 is TGTGCCAGCAGCATACAGGGGGCTGGCACTGAAGCTTTCTTT.

The chain couples TRBV12-3 or TRBV12-4 to TRBJ2-3, with 7 bases fitting TRBD1. J gave up 6 bases and V 2 bases, and 5 bases lay outside the gene matches. This CDR3 is 14 amino acids long. The CDR3 loop reads CASSLIGGADTQYF. CDR3 DNA sequence: TGTGCCAGCAGTTTAATAGGGGGCGCGGATACGCAGTATTTT.

This clonotype was counted a few times. The chain couples TRBV6-4 to TRBJ2-6, with D maybe TRBD2 (6 bases). V lost 3 bases and J 0 bases, leaving 6 bases between the germline ends. This CDR3 spans 15 amino acids. Germline CDR1 and CDR2: MRHNA and SNTAGT. The CDR3 spells CASSEEGSGANVLTF. CDR3 nucleotide sequence: TGTGCCAGCAGTGAGGAGGGCTCTGGGGCCAACGTCCTGACTTTC.

The chain carries TRBV6-1 and TRBJ2-3; TRBD2 matches 11 bases. Germline loops: CDR1 MNHNS, CDR2 SASEGT. V gave up 2 bases and J gave up 4 bases; unmatched junction bases: 2. The CDR3 is made up of 15 amino acids. The CDR3 protein is CASSELAGGPDTQYF. The DNA of the CDR3 is TGTGCCAGCAGTGAATTAGCGGGGGGGCCAGATACGCAGTATTTT.

The chain couples TRBV29-1 to TRBJ2-5; 8 bases match TRBD1. This CDR3 is built from 12 residues. Looked up from germline, CDR1 is SQVTM and CDR2 is ANQGSEA. V lost 3 bases and J lost 7; bases outside the gene matches: 4. Here the CDR3 DNA reads TGCAGCGTTGACCCAGACAGGGGGACCCAGTACTTC. Encoded protein: CSVDPDRGTQYF. Looking up the rest from reference TRBV29-1 and TRBJ2-5 gives the full variable domain: SAVISQKPSRDICQRGTSLTIQCQVDSQVTMMFWYRQQPGQSLTLIATANQGSEATYESGFVIDKFPISRPNLTFSTLTVSNMSPEDSSIYLCSVDPDRGTQYFGPGTRLLVL.

The rearrangement links TRBV12-3 or TRBV12-4 to TRBJ2-2; D is unclear. Trimming removed 0 bases from V and 0 bases from J, with 11 bases in between. CDR3 length: 17 residues. The DNA for the CDR3 is TGTGCCAGCAGTTTAGCGAGCAGGATTTCGAACACCGGGGAGCTGTTTTTT. It codes for CASSLASRISNTGELFF.

This clonotype was found many times. This sequence joins TRBV20-1 and TRBJ1-1, with 9 nucleotides matching TRBD1. In germline, CDR1 is DFQATT, CDR2 SNEGSKA (reference sequence). The CDR3 contains 12 residues. CDR3: CSNLQGATEAFF. The DNA for the CDR3 is TGCAGCAACTTACAGGGGGCCACTGAAGCTTTCTTT.

This chain connects TRBV4-2 to TRBJ2-2; D may match TRBD1 or TRBD2 (6 bases each). CDR1 LGHNA and CDR2 YNFKEQ come from the germline V gene. The CDR3 runs 16 residues. V was cut by 1 base and J by 3 bases, with 12 bases left in between. The CDR3 loop is CASSQAGAEDTGELFF. CDR3 sequence (DNA): TGTGCCAGCAGCCAAGCGGGGGCGGAGGACACCGGGGAGCTGTTTTTT.